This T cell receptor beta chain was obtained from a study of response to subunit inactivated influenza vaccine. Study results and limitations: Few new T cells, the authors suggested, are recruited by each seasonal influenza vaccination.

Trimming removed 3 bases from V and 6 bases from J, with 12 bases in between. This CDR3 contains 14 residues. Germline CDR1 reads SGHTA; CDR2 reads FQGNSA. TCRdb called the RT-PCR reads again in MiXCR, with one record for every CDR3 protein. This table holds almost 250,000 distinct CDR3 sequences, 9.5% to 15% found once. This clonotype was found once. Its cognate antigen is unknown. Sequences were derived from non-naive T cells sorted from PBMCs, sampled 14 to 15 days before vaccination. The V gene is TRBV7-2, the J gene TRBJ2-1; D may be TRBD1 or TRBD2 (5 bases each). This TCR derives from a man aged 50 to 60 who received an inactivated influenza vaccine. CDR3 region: CASSLMGTVNEQFF. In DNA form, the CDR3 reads TGTGCCAGCAGCTTGATGGGGACCGTCAATGAGCAGTTCTTC.